This T cell receptor beta chain was recovered during a study of T cells in Graves' hyperthyroidism and ophthalmopathy. Fresh 10 ml peripheral blood yielded PBMCs. The germline gives CDR1 MNHNS, CDR2 SASEGT. CDR3 length: 14 amino acids. V lost 6 bases to trimming and J lost 7 bases; unmatched junction nucleotides: 10. Amplified TCR beta CDR3 regions came from RNA transcripts. The TCR CDR3 was amplified in a first-round RT-PCR using the HTBI primer set. From the multiplex PCR reads, TCRdb called clonotypes with MiXCR, one entry per CDR3 protein. Here the sample spans fewer than 700,000 distinct CDR3 sequences, 15% to 20% being singletons.

This sequence originates from a young woman with Graves' hyperthyroidism. This sequence joins TRBV6-1 and TRBJ1-2; TRBD1 aligns across 8 bases. The source material was blood. In DNA form, the CDR3 reads TGTGCCAGCAGGAAGGGACAGGAGACATTTGGCTACACCTTC. This translates into CASRKGQETFGYTF.